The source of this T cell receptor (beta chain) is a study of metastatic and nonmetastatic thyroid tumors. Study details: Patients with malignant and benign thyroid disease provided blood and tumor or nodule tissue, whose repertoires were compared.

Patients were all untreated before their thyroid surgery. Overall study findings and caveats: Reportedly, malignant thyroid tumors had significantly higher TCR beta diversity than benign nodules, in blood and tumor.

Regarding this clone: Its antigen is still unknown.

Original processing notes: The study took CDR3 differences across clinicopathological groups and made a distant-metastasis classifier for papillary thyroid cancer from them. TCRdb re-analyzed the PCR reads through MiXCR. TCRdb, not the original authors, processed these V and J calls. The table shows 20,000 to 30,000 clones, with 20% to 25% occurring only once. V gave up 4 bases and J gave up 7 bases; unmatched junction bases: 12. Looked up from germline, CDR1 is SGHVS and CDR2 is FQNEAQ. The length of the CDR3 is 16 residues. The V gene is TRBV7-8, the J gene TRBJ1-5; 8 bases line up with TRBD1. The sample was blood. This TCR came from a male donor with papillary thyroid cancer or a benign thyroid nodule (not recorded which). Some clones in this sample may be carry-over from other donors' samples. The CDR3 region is CASSSQGARTGQPQHF. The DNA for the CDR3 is TGTGCCAGCAGCTCGCAGGGGGCCCGAACGGGCCAGCCCCAGCATTTT.